A single sample gave rise to the 18 T cell receptor beta chains below, sequenced in a study of blood T cell repertoires in COVID-19. Data came from immunoSEQ multiplex PCR; TCRdb stores just in-frame clones and leaves some out. The repertoire holds 150,000 to 200,000 clones, with about nine tenths as singletons. Sample: peripheral blood. Receptor source: a man in his 70s with active or convalescent COVID-19.

This sequence joins TRBV15 and TRBJ2-2; 7 bases are a match to TRBD1. The CDR3 loop spans 18 amino acids. Trimming cost V 0 bases and J 4 bases; bases outside gene matches: 11. Germline loops: CDR1 LNHNV, CDR2 YYDKDF (reference sequence). The CDR3 sequence is CATSRDRRKGAGTGELFF. CDR3 coding DNA: TGTGCCACCAGCAGAGATCGTCGGAAGGGGGCGGGCACCGGGGAGCTGTTTTTT. Complete variable domain (other parts from reference TRBV15 and TRBJ2-2): DAMVIQNPRYQVTQFGKPVTLSCSQTLNHNVMYWYQQKSSQAPKLLFHYYDKDFNNEADTPDNFQSRRPNTSFCFLDIRSPGLGDTAMYLCATSRDRRKGAGTGELFFGEGSRLTVL.

The gene calls are TRBV2 and TRBJ2-3; D is uncertain. CDR1 is SNHLY, CDR2 FYNNEI, per germline. With 7 bases removed from V and 5 bases from J, the gap between germline ends came to 13 bases. CDR3 length: 13 amino acids. CDR3 sequence reads: CASKPNPRDTQYF. In nucleotides, the CDR3 is TGTGCCAGCAAACCTAACCCACGAGATACGCAGTATTTT.

The J gene is TRBJ2-1, the V gene TRBV7-2; TRBD2 matches at 7 bases. CDR3 length equals 15 residues. Germline V gives CDR1 SGHTA, CDR2 FQGNSA. The V segment lost 6 bases and the J segment 7 bases; nucleotides outside the gene matches: 12. CDR3 bases: TGTGCCAGCAGATCGTGGGCGGGAGCGCAGAATGAGCAGTTCTTC. Protein: CASRSWAGAQNEQFF.

V gene TRBV5-1 combines with J gene TRBJ1-1; 8 bases fit TRBD1. The CDR3 is 16 residues long. In germline, CDR1 is SGHRS, CDR2 YFSETQ. With V trimmed by 4 bases and J by 0 bases, 8 bases remained unmatched. The CDR3 DNA sequence: TGCGCCAGCAGCCCAAGACAGGGGCGACTGAACACTGAAGCTTTCTTT. This sequence encodes CASSPRQGRLNTEAFF.

This rearrangement joins TRBV11-2 to TRBJ1-1; 7 bases are shared with TRBD1. This CDR3 has 14 residues. The V gene's germline CDR1 is SGHAT and CDR2 FQNNGV. The V gene end was trimmed by 5 bases and the J gene end by 3 bases; junction bases not matched to a gene: 6. The CDR3 protein is CASSPRDRYTEAFF. In DNA, the CDR3 is TGTGCCAGCAGCCCCCGGGACAGATACACTGAAGCTTTCTTT.

The gene calls are TRBV5-3 and TRBJ2-3, with 8 positions matching TRBD2. TRBV5-3 is placed among ORFs of uncertain function. The V gene end was trimmed by 1 base and the J gene end by 1 base; junction bases not matched to a gene: 5. The CDR3 runs 16 residues. CDR3 coding DNA: TGTGCCAGAAGCTTGTGGCGGGGGGCCCGCACAGATACGCAGTATTTT. The encoded protein is CARSLWRGARTDTQYF.

The chain uses TRBV11-2 and TRBJ2-5, with D perhaps TRBD2 (7 bases). The CDR3 runs to 14 residues. Trimming removed 9 bases from V and 5 bases from J, with 19 bases in between. Germline CDR1 and CDR2: SGHAT and FQNNGV. DNA for the CDR3: TGTGCCAGTAGATCCTGGGGGAGGGGGGAGACCCAGTACTTC. Translating it yields CASRSWGRGETQYF.

The CDR3 bases are TGTGCCAGTAGTATAGATCGGGCAGGGGAGCAGTTCTTC. Protein: CASSIDRAGEQFF. The V and J genes are TRBV19 and TRBJ2-1; D is possibly TRBD1 (5 bases). Germline V gene lookup returns CDR1 LNHDA and CDR2 SQIVND (reference sequence). Trimming removed 0 bases at V and 10 bases at J, with 10 bases between. The CDR3 has 13 amino acids.

The V and J genes are TRBV4-3 and TRBJ1-2, with D hard to call. This CDR3 has 15 amino acids. V shed 0 bases and J shed 1 base, with 9 bases lying between them. The germline CDR1 and CDR2 sequences are LGHNA and YSLEER. The DNA for the CDR3 is TGCGCCAGCAGCCAAGATTTGGGCATTAACTATGGCTACACCTTC. This encodes CASSQDLGINYGYTF.

The chain couples TRBV28 to TRBJ2-5; TRBD2 matches at 11 bases. The V gene end was trimmed by 3 bases and the J gene end by 3 bases; junction bases not matched to a gene: 9. The CDR3 is 17 residues long. Germline CDR1 MDHEN, CDR2 SYDVKM. The CDR3 nucleotides read TGTGCCAGCAGTTTCAGACTAGCGGGATCGGGTGAAGAGACCCAGTACTTC. It encodes CASSFRLAGSGEETQYF. Looking up the rest from reference TRBV28 and TRBJ2-5 gives the full variable domain: DVKVTQSSRYLVKRTGEKVFLECVQDMDHENMFWYRQDPGLGLRLIYFSYDVKMKEKGDIPEGYSVSREKKERFSLILESASTNQTSMYLCASSFRLAGSGEETQYFGPGTRLLVL.

This clone was seen a single time. J is TRBJ1-1 and V is TRBV6-5, with D maybe TRBD1 (6 bases). V was cut by 6 bases and J by 1 base, with 12 bases left in between. The CDR3 sequence is 14 residues long. Germline V gives CDR1 MNHEY, CDR2 SVGAGI. CDR3 in DNA: TGTGCCAGCAGATTGGGACACAAGAACACTGAAGCTTTCTTT. Translating it yields CASRLGHKNTEAFF.

The CDR3 DNA reads as TGTGCCTGGAGTCCAGGGTTCGCCAAAAACATTCAGTACTTC. Translation: CAWSPGFAKNIQYF. This rearrangement joins TRBV30 to TRBJ2-4; D is possibly TRBD1 (5 bases). The CDR3 sequence is 14 residues long. Trimming stripped 2 bases from V and 1 base from J, with 9 bases between. The germline gives CDR1 GTSNPN, CDR2 SVGIG (reference sequence).

The rearrangement joins TRBV3-1 (or the pseudogene TRBV3-2) to TRBJ2-2; D not resolved. V was trimmed by 2 bases and J by 5 bases, leaving 6 bases between them. The CDR3 is 13 amino acids. Germline CDR1 is LGHDT and CDR2 is YNNKEL (reference sequence). The CDR3 sequence: CASSQLLTGELFF. The DNA of the CDR3 is TGTGCCAGCAGCCAATTATTGACCGGGGAGCTGTTTTTT.

This clone appeared once. The chain links TRBV10-2 to TRBJ2-1; D perhaps matches TRBD2 (6 bases). V lost 1 base and J lost 6, with 10 bases in between. Germline-derived CDR1 and CDR2 are WSHSY and SAAADI. The CDR3 has 14 residues. CDR3 amino acids: CASSEWRGANEQFF. Here the CDR3 DNA reads TGCGCCAGCAGTGAGTGGCGGGGCGCCAATGAGCAGTTCTTC.

The V call is TRBV5-8, the J call TRBJ2-1, with TRBD2 identical over 7 bases. Germline trimming cut 3 bases from V and 4 bases from J; bases unmatched to any gene: 10. This CDR3 is built from 16 residues. Germline V gene lookup returns CDR1 SGHTS and CDR2 YDEGEE. The CDR3 region is CASSSKSSGAYNEQFF. CDR3 sequence (DNA): TGTGCCAGCAGCTCAAAATCTAGCGGAGCGTACAATGAGCAGTTCTTC.

Comment on this clone: The sample holds other DNA sequences that translate to the same CDR3. The gene calls are TRBV12-3 or TRBV12-4 and TRBJ2-7, with TRBD1 identical over 7 bases. This CDR3 has 13 amino acids. The ends lost 6 bases at V and 2 bases at J; junction bases unmatched: 4. CDR3 DNA: TGTGCCAGCAGCTCCGGGACAGCCTACGAGCAGTACTTC. Translation gives CASSSGTAYEQYF.

The chain is built from TRBV29-1 and TRBJ2-2, with 9 bases that match TRBD1. Germline V gene sequence: CDR1 SQVTM, CDR2 ANQGSEA. The CDR3 is 14 amino acids. Unmatched junction bases numbered 4, after V lost 6 bases and J lost 2 bases. The CDR3 loop is CSVGDRENTGELFF. The CDR3 DNA follows: TGCAGCGTGGGGGACAGGGAAAACACCGGGGAGCTGTTTTTT.

The chain links TRBV6-2 or TRBV6-3 to TRBJ1-5; D is uncertain. The CDR3 is made up of 15 amino acids. Germline V CDR1 and CDR2: MNHEY, SVGEGT. V was pared by 2 bases and J by 3 bases, with 11 bases between. The CDR3 is CASSYEGNPNQPQHF. For the CDR3, the DNA is TGTGCCAGCAGTTACGAGGGAAACCCCAATCAGCCCCAGCATTTT.